This T cell receptor (beta chain) is from a study of shared T cell receptors in the human thymus. This CDR3 contains 14 residues. The germline V gene encodes CDR1 LGHNA and CDR2 YNFKEQ. V lost 0 bases to trimming and J lost 6 bases; unmatched junction nucleotides: 1. Produced via immunoSEQ multiplex PCR; TCRdb's table is partial and in-frame only. The profile covers about 660,000 clones, with around nine tenths appearing a single time and about 0.01% taken by the ten largest. The sample was also linked to a second study, of human thymus T cells. Per that study: Among the donors, all were healthy Finnish infants having corrective surgery for congenital heart defects. Thymic and blood repertoires seemed to show skewed V and J gene use.

The receptor comes from a boy less than two years old with a congenital heart defect. This sequence joins TRBV4-2 and TRBJ1-5; 8 bases align to TRBD1. Sequenced material: thymocytes. The CDR3 nucleotides read TGTGCCAGCAGCCAAGATACAGGGGGTCAGCCCCAGCATTTT. Its protein is CASSQDTGGQPQHF.